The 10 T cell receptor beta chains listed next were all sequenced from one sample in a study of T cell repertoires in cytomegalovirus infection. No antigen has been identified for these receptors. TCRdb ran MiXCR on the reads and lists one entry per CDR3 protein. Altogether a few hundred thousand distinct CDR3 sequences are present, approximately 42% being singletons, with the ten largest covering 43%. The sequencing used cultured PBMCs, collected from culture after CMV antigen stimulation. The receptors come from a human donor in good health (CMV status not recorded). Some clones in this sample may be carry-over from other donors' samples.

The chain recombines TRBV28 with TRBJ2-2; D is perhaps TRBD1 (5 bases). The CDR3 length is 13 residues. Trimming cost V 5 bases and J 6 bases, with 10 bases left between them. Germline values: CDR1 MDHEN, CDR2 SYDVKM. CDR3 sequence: CASSNQGAGELFF. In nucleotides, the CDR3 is TGTGCCAGCAGTAACCAGGGTGCCGGGGAGCTGTTTTTT. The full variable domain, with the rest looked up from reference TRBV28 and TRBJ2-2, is DVKVTQSSRYLVKRTGEKVFLECVQDMDHENMFWYRQDPGLGLRLIYFSYDVKMKEKGDIPEGYSVSREKKERFSLILESASTNQTSMYLCASSNQGAGELFFGEGSRLTVL.

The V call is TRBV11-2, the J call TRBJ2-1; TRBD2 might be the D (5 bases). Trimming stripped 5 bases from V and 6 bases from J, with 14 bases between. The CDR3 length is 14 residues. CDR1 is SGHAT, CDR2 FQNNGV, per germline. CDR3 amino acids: CASSTFFGVNEQFF. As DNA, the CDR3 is TGTGCCAGCAGCACTTTCTTCGGGGTCAATGAGCAGTTCTTC.

CDR3 in amino acids: CASSPLAGEIGELFF. CDR3 nucleotide sequence: TGTGCCAGCAGCCCCCTCGCGGGAGAGATCGGGGAGCTGTTTTTT. The gene calls are TRBV7-6 and TRBJ2-2; 7 bases are a match to TRBD2. The V gene's germline CDR1 is SGHVS and CDR2 FNYEAQ. Trimming removed 5 bases from V and 7 bases from J; junction bases left unmatched: 10. This CDR3 contains 15 residues.

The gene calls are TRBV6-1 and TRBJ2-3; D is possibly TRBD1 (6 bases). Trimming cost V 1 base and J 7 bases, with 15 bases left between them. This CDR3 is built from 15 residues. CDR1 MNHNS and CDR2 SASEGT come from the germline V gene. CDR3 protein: CASSEGRGLVNTQYF. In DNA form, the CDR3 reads TGTGCCAGCAGTGAAGGCAGGGGATTAGTGAATACGCAGTATTTT.

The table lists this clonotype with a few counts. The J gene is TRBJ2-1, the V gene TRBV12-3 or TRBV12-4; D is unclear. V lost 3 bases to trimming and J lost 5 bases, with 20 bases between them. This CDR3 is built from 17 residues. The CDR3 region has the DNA TGTGCCAGCAGTTTCCCCACCAACTCCCCTTTGAACAATGAGCAGTTCTTC. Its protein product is CASSFPTNSPLNNEQFF.

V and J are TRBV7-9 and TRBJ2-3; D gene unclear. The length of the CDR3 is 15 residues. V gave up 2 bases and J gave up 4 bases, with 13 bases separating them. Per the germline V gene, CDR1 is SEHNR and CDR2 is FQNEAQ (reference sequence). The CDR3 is CASSLSRKDADTQYF. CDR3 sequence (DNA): TGTGCCAGCAGCTTATCCAGGAAGGATGCAGATACGCAGTATTTT.

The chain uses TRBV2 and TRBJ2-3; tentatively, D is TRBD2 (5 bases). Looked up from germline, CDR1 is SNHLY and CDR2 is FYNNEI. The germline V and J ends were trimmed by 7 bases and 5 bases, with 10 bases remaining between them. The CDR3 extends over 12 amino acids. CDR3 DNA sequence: TGTGCCAGCACCCCGAGGGTAGATACGCAGTATTTT. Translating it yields CASTPRVDTQYF.

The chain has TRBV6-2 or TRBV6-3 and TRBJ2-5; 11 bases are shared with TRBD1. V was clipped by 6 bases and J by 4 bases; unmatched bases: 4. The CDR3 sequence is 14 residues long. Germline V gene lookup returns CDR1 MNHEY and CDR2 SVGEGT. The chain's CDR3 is CASRIGTGGETQYF. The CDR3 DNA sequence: TGTGCCAGCAGGATCGGGACAGGGGGAGAGACCCAGTACTTC.

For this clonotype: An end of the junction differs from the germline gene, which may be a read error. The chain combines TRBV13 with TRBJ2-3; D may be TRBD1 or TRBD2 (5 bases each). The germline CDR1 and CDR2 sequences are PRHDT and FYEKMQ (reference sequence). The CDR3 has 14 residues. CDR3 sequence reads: CASSPPGRTDTQYF. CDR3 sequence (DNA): TGCGCCAGCAGCCCCCCGGGGCGCACAGATACGCAGTATTTT.

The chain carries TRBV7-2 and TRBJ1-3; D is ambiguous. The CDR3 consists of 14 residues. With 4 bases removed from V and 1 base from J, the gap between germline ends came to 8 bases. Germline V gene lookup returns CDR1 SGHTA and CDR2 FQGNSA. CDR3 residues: CASSYLVSGNTIYF. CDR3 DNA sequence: TGTGCCAGCAGCTACTTGGTTTCTGGAAACACCATATATTTT.